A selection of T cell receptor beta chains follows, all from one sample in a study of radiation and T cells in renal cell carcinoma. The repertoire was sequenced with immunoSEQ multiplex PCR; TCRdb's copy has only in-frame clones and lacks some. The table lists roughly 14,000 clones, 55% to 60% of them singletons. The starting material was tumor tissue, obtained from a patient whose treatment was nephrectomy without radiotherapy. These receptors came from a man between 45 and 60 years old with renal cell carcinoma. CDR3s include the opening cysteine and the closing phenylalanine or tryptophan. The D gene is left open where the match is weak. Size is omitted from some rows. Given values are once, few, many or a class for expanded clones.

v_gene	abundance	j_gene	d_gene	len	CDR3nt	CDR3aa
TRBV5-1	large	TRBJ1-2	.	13	TGCGCCAGCAGCTTGGAGGGGGTACGCGGCTACACCTTC	CASSLEGVRGYTF
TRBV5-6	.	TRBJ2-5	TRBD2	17	TGTGCCAGCAGCTCCATGACTAGCGGGGTAGTTGTAGAGACCCAGTACTTC	CASSSMTSGVVVETQYF
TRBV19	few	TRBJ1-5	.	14	TGTGCCAGTAGTTGGGCGAGTTCTATTCAGCCCCAGCATTTT	CASSWASSIQPQHF
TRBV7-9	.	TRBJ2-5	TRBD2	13	TGTGCCAGCAGCTCGGGACTAGCGACGGTTCAGTACTTC	CASSSGLATVQYF
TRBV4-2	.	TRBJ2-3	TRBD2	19	TGTGCCAGCAGCCCGGGGGAGAGTAGCGGGGGTCTTAACACAGATACGCAGTATTTT	CASSPGESSGGLNTDTQYF
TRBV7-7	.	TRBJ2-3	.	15	TGTGCTAGCAGCTTAGGAACGGAACTGGGGCTTACGCAGTATTTT	CASSLGTELGLTQYF
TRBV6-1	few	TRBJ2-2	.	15	TGTGCCAGCAGTGAAAGGGCTAGGAACACCGGGGAGCTGTTTTTT	CASSERARNTGELFF
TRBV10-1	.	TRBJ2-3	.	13	TGCGCCAGCAGTGAGGGACTGACAGATACGCAGTATTTT	CASSEGLTDTQYF
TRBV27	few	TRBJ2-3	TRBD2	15	TGTGCCAGCAGTGTGACTAGCGGGAGCACAGATACGCAGTATTTT	CASSVTSGSTDTQYF
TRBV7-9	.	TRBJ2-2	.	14	TGTGCCAGCCGAGGACAGTCGGGCACCGGGGAGCTGTTTTTT	CASRGQSGTGELFF
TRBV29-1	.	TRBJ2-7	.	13	TGCAGCGTAGAAACCGGGGCCGCCTACGAGCAGTACTTC	CSVETGAAYEQYF
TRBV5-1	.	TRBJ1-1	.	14	TGCGCCAGCAGTTCTGAGCAGGGGTGGTCTGAAGCTTTCTTT	CASSSEQGWSEAFF
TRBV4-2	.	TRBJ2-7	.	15	TGTGCCAGCAGCCAGACTTGGGACTCCGTGTACGAGCAGTACTTC	CASSQTWDSVYEQYF
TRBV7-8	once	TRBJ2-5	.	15	TGTGCCAGCAGCTTTCGAGGAGGGCACCAAGAGACCCAGTACTTC	CASSFRGGHQETQYF
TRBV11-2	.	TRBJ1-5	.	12	TGTGCCAGCAGCTCCTTGCGGGGGCCCCAGCATTTT	CASSSLRGPQHF
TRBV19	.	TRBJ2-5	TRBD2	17	TGTGCCAGTAGTATTTTAGTATTAGCGGGGGGTTTGGAGACCCAGTACTTC	CASSILVLAGGLETQYF
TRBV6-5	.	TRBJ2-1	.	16	TGTGCCAGCAGTTACTCGGCAGGGAGGACCTACAATGAGCAGTTCTTC	CASSYSAGRTYNEQFF
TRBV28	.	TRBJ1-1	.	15	TGTGCCAGCAGTCCCATTGGGCTGACGAACACTGAAGCTTTCTTT	CASSPIGLTNTEAFF
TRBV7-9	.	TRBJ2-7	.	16	TGTGCCAGCAGCCCCCCGGAGGGGGGGCTTTCCTACGAGCAGTACTTC	CASSPPEGGLSYEQYF
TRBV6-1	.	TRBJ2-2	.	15	TGTGCCAGCAGTGAAGCTGGGGAACAGACCGGGGAGCTGTTTTTT	CASSEAGEQTGELFF
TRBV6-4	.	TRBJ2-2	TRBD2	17	TGTGCCAACCTGAACTTGTCGGGGGGGCCTAACACCGGGGAGCTGTTTTTT	CANLNLSGGPNTGELFF
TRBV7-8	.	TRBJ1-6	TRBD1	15	TGTGCCAGCAGCCCAGGGGGCAGGGCGAATTCACCCCTCCACTTT	CASSPGGRANSPLHF
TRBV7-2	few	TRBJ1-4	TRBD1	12	TGTGCCAGCAGCTTGGGACAGGAAAAACTGTTTTTT	CASSLGQEKLFF
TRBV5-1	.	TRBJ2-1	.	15	TGCGCCAGCAGCCCGGCGGGGGCCGGGTACAATGAGCAGTTCTTC	CASSPAGAGYNEQFF
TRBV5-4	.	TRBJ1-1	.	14	TGTGCCAGCAGCTTGACAGGCGGAAGAACTGAAGCTTTCTTT	CASSLTGGRTEAFF
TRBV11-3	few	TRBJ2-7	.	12	TGTGCCAGCAGCTCCTCGGGGCTCGAGCAGTACTTC	CASSSSGLEQYF
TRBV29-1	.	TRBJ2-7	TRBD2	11	TGCAGCGTGACTAGCGGCCACGAGCAGTACTTC	CSVTSGHEQYF
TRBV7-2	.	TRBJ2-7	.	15	TGTGCCAGCAGCCAAGATTTCCCTAAGATATACGAGCAGTACTTC	CASSQDFPKIYEQYF
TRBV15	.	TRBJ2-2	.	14	TGTGCCACCAGCGGGACAATGAACACCGGGGAGCTGTTTTTT	CATSGTMNTGELFF
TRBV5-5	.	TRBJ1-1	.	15	TGTGCCAGCAGCTTAGCCCCCACAGGTGAAGCTGAAGCTTTCTTT	CASSLAPTGEAEAFF
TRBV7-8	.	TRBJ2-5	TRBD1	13	TGTGCCAGCAGCTACGACAGGGGTGAGACCCAGTACTTC	CASSYDRGETQYF
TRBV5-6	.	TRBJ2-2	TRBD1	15	TGTGCCAGCAGCCCGGGACAGGGGGCAACCGGGGAGCTGTTTTTT	CASSPGQGATGELFF
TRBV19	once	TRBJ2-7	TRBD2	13	TGTGCCAGTTCTGCGGGACTAAGCTACGAGCAGTACTTC	CASSAGLSYEQYF
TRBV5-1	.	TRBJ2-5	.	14	TGCGCCAGCAGCTCCCGAGCTGGGGGCGAGACCCAGTACTTC	CASSSRAGGETQYF
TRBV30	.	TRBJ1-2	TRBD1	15	TGTGCCTTGGAGCTATGGGACAGGGGTTACTATGGCTACACCTTC	CALELWDRGYYGYTF
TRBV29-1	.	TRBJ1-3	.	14	TGCAGCGTTGATTTTTCGGGATTTGGAAACACCATATATTTT	CSVDFSGFGNTIYF
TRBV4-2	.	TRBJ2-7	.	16	TGTGCCAGCAGCCAAGCAGGGCGGATCAGCTCCTACGAGCAGTACTTC	CASSQAGRISSYEQYF
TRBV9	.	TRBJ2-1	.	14	TGTGCCAGCAGCGTAGGGAGGGTCCACAATGAGCAGTTCTTC	CASSVGRVHNEQFF
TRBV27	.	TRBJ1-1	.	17	TGTGCCAGCAGTTTATTTGGGAGGGGGGGGTTGAACACTGAAGCTTTCTTT	CASSLFGRGGLNTEAFF
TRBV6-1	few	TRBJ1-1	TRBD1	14	TGTGCCAGCAGTTTAAACAGGGGTAGCACTGAAGCTTTCTTT	CASSLNRGSTEAFF
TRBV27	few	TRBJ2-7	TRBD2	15	TGTGCCAGCAGTTTATGGAGCGGGGCCGCCTACGAGCAGTACTTC	CASSLWSGAAYEQYF
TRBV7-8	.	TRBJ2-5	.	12	TGTGCCAGCAGCTTAGTAAGGGAGACCCAGTACTTC	CASSLVRETQYF
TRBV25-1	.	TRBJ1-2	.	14	TGTGCCAGCAGTGAGACAGGAGCTAACTATGGCTACACCTTC	CASSETGANYGYTF
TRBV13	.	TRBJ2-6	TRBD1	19	TGTGCCAGCAGCTTGGGGAAGACAGGGGTCTTCTCTGGGGCCAACGTCCTGACTTTC	CASSLGKTGVFSGANVLTF
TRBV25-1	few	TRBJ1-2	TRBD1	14	TGTGCCAGCAGTGCCCGGACAGGGACGCGGGGCTACACCTTC	CASSARTGTRGYTF
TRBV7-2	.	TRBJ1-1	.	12	TGTGCCAGCAGCCTAGAGAACACTGAAGCTTTCTTT	CASSLENTEAFF
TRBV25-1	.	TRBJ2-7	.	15	TGTGCCACACAAGCATGGGAGGCCAGCTCCTACGAGCAGTACTTC	CATQAWEASSYEQYF
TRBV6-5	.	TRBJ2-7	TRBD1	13	TGTGCCGCCCGAGGCAGGGGGCATTCCGAGCAGTACTTC	CAARGRGHSEQYF
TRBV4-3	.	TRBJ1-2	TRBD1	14	TGCGCCAGCAGCCAAGGACAGGGGGCGGCTGGCTACACCTTC	CASSQGQGAAGYTF
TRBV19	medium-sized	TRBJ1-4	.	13	TGTGCCAGCAGGGGTAAGGCTAATGAAAAACTGTTTTTT	CASRGKANEKLFF
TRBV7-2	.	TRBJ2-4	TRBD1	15	TGTGCCAGCAGCCGGACAGGGCTAGCCAAAAACATTCAGTACTTC	CASSRTGLAKNIQYF
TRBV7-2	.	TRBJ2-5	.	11	TGTGCCAGCATGGACCTCGGGACCCAGTACTTC	CASMDLGTQYF
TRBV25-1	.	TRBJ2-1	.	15	TGTGCCAGCAGTGGATTAAGGACCTCCTACAATGAGCAGTTCTTC	CASSGLRTSYNEQFF
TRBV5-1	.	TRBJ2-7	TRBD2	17	TGCGCCAGCAGGCCCGGGACTAGCGGGATGGCCGGCTACGAGCAGTACTTC	CASRPGTSGMAGYEQYF
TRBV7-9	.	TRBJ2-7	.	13	TGTGCCAGCAGCCGGGACGGTAACTACGAGCAGTACTTC	CASSRDGNYEQYF
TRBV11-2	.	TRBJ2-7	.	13	TGTGCCAGCAGCGTAACAGGGTCCTACGAGCAGTACTTC	CASSVTGSYEQYF
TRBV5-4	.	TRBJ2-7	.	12	TGTGCCAGCAGCTCGACTCCCTACGAGCAGTACTTC	CASSSTPYEQYF
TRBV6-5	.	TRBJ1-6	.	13	TGTGCCAGCAGTCCTACAGGGAATTCACCCCTCCACTTT	CASSPTGNSPLHF
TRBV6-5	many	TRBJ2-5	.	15	TGTGCCAGCAACTACATCGGGGAGCAACAAGAGACCCAGTACTTC	CASNYIGEQQETQYF